This TCR beta chain derives from a study of neurological immune-mediated disorders. This CDR3 comprises 16 residues. V was shortened by 3 bases and J by 0 bases, with 15 bases between the two germline ends. Looked up from germline, CDR1 is DFQATT and CDR2 is SNEGSKA (reference sequence). TCRdb recomputed calls from the 5' RACE reads with MiXCR, one row per CDR3 protein. The sample consists of about 70,000 distinct CDR3 sequences, approximately 3.4% of them appearing once. This clonotype showed up many times. V and J are TRBV20-1 and TRBJ1-5, with D possibly TRBD1 on 5 matching bases. Sequenced sample: PBMCs. The source of this sequence is a woman in her forties or fifties with multiple sclerosis. As DNA, the CDR3 is TGCAGTGCTAGTGAGAGTCGGGGGTATAGCAATCAGCCCCAGCATTTT. Translated: CSASESRGYSNQPQHF.